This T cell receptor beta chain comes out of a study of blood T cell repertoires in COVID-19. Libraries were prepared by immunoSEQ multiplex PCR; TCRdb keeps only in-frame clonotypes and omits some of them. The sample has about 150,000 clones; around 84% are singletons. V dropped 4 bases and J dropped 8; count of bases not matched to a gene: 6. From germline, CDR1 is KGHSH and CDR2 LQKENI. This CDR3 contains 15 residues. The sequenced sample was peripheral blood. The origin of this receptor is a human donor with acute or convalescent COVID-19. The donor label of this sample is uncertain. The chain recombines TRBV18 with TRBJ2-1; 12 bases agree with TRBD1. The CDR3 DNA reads TGTGCCAGCTCACGCGGGACAGGGGGCAGGGATGAGCAGTTCTTC. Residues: CASSRGTGGRDEQFF.